The 4 T cell receptor beta chains listed next were all sequenced from one sample in a study of cytomegalovirus exposure and HLA in healthy donors. PCR used 60 Vbeta primers and 13 Jbeta primers. The assay was immunoSEQ multiplex PCR, and TCRdb's table has in-frame clones only and misses some. Of 150,000 to 200,000 clones listed, approximately 82% are singletons. Sample: PBMCs. These receptors all stem from a girl aged 2 to 10 in good health and CMV-seropositive.

This chain connects TRBV28 to TRBJ1-2; the match to TRBD1 covers 7 bases. The ends lost 5 bases at V and 8 bases at J; junction bases unmatched: 11. The CDR3 spans 14 residues. Germline lookup yields CDR1 MDHEN and CDR2 SYDVKM. The DNA for the CDR3 is TGTGCCAGCAGTCGGGACAGTTCCTTTCAGGGCTACACCTTC. The encoded protein is CASSRDSSFQGYTF.

The genes are TRBV18 and TRBJ1-3, with D maybe TRBD1 (5 bases). This CDR3 is 15 amino acids long. The germline CDR1 and CDR2 sequences are KGHSH and LQKENI. V was pared by 3 bases and J by 0 bases, with 9 bases between. CDR3 in amino acids: CASSPQQGSGNTIYF. The DNA for the CDR3 is TGTGCCAGCTCACCTCAGCAGGGCTCTGGAAACACCATATATTTT.

This clone was counted between two and nine times. The CDR3 reads CASRGQVMSNQPQHF. The CDR3 DNA is TGTGCCAGCAGGGGACAGGTAATGAGCAATCAGCCCCAGCATTTT. The rearrangement links TRBV6-1 to TRBJ1-5; 8 positions agree with TRBD1. Losses at the gene ends were 6 bases for V and 1 base for J; bases not matched to a gene: 5. The CDR3 is 15 residues long. From germline, CDR1 is MNHNS and CDR2 SASEGT.

V usage is TRBV28 and J usage is TRBJ2-1, with D perhaps matching TRBD2 (6 bases). Germline-derived CDR1 and CDR2 are MDHEN and SYDVKM. Trimming shortened V by 3 bases and J by 8 bases, and 23 bases separated the two germline ends. The CDR3 length is 17 residues. The CDR3 region is CASSFRRWRGSSDEQFF. In DNA, the CDR3 is TGTGCCAGCAGTTTCAGGCGGTGGAGGGGTTCTAGCGATGAGCAGTTCTTC.